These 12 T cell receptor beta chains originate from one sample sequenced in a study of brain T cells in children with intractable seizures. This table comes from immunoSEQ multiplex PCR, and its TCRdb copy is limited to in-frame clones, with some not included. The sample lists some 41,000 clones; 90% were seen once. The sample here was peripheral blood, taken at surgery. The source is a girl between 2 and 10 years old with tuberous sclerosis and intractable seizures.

The CDR3 DNA follows: TGTGCCAGCAGCGGACAGGGGGGCCCAGATACGCAGTATTTT. It yields the protein CASSGQGGPDTQYF. The gene calls are TRBV3-1 (or the pseudogene TRBV3-2) and TRBJ2-3; 10 positions match TRBD1. The J segment lost 4 bases and the V segment lost 5 bases, leaving 3 bases of the junction unmatched. CDR1 and CDR2 from the germline V gene are LGHDT and YNNKEL (reference sequence). The CDR3 consists of 14 residues.

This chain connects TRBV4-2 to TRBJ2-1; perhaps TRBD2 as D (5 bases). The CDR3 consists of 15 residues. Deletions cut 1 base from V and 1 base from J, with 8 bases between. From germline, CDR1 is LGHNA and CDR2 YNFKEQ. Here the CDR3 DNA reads TGTGCCAGCAGCCAAGTTCGCGGGTCCTACAATGAGCAGTTCTTC. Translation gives CASSQVRGSYNEQFF.

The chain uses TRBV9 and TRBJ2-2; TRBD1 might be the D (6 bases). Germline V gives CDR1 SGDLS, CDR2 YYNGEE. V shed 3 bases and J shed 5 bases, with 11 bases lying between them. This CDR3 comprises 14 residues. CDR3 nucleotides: TGTGCCAGCAGCGCTGGGGGCCTTACCGGGGAGCTGTTTTTT. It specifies CASSAGGLTGELFF. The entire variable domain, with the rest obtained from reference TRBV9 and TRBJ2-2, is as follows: DSGVTQTPKHLITATGQRVTLRCSPRSGDLSVYWYQQSLDQGLQFLIQYYNGEERAKGNILERFSAQQFPDLHSELNLSSLELGDSALYFCASSAGGLTGELFFGEGSRLTVL.

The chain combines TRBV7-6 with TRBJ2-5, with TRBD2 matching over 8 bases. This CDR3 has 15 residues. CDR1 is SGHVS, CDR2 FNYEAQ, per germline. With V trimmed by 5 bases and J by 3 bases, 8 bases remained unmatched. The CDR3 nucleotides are TGTGCCAGCAGCCAAGCGGGGGCGGTAAAAGAGACCCAGTACTTC. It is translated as CASSQAGAVKETQYF.

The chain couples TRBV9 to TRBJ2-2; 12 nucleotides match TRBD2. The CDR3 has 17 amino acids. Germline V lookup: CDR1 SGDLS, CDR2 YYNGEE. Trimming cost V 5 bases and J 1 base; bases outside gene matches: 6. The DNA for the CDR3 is TGTGCCAGCAGTCTTCTAGCGGGGGGGCAGAACACCGGGGAGCTGTTTTTT. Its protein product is CASSLLAGGQNTGELFF.

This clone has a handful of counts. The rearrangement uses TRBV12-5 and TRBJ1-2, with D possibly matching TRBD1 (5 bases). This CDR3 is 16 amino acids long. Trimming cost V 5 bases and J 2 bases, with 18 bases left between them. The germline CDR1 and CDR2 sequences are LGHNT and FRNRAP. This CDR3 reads CASGPPGTELNYGYTF. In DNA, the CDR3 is TGTGCTAGTGGTCCCCCCGGGACCGAACTAAACTATGGCTACACCTTC.

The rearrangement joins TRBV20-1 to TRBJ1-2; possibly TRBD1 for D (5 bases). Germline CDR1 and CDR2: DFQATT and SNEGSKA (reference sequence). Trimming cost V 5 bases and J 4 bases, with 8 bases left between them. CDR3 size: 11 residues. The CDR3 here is CSAPDSYGYTF. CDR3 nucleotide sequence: TGCAGTGCTCCTGACAGCTATGGCTACACCTTC.

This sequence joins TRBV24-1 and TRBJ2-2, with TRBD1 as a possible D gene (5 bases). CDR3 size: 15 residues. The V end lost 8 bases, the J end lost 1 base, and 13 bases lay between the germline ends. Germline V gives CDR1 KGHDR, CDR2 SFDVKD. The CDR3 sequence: CATTGLQENTGELFF. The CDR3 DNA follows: TGTGCCACCACCGGTTTACAGGAGAACACCGGGGAGCTGTTTTTT.

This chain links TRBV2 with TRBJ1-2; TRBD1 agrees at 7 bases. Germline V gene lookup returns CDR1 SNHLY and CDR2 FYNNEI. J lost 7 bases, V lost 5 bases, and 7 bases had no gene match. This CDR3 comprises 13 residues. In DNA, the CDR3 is TGTGCCAGCAGTCCGGACAGGTTGCGTGGCTACACCTTC. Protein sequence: CASSPDRLRGYTF.

CDR3 sequence reads: CASSLYGTGDTGELFF. CDR3 in DNA: TGTGCCAGCAGCTTATACGGGACAGGTGACACCGGGGAGCTGTTTTTT. J is TRBJ2-2 and V is TRBV11-2; the match to TRBD1 covers 8 bases. Germline V gives CDR1 SGHAT, CDR2 FQNNGV. This CDR3 is built from 16 residues. The ends lost 2 bases at V and 3 bases at J; junction bases unmatched: 5. Using reference TRBV11-2 and TRBJ2-2 for the parts outside the CDR3, the full variable domain is EAGVAQSPRYKIIEKRQSVAFWCNPISGHATLYWYQQILGQGPKLLIQFQNNGVVDDSQLPKDRFSAERLKGVDSTLKIQPAKLEDSAVYLCASSLYGTGDTGELFFGEGSRLTVL.

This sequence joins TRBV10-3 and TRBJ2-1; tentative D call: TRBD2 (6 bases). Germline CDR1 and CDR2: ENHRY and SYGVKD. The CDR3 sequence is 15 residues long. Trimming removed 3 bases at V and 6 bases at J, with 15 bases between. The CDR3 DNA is TGTGCCATCAGTGATGCGGGGAGTTCGGGCAATGAGCAGTTCTTC. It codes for CAISDAGSSGNEQFF.

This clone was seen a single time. The CDR3 reads CAISEDDVGNEQFF. The CDR3 region has the DNA TGTGCCATCAGTGAGGACGATGTCGGGAATGAGCAGTTCTTC. The chain links TRBV10-3 to TRBJ2-1; D unresolved. CDR3 length equals 14 residues. The V gene lost 2 bases and the J gene lost 7 bases, with 12 bases spanning the gap. Germline CDR1 ENHRY, CDR2 SYGVKD.